The TCR beta chain under discussion was sequenced for a study of cytomegalovirus exposure and HLA in healthy donors. CDR3 size: 15 residues. Germline V lookup: CDR1 KGHSH, CDR2 LQKENI. The V segment lost 1 base and the J segment 5 bases; nucleotides outside the gene matches: 4. Primers: 60 Vbeta forward and 13 Jbeta reverse. Data came from immunoSEQ multiplex PCR; TCRdb stores just in-frame clones and leaves some out. Of some 84,000 clones listed, 63% are singletons. The genes are TRBV18 and TRBJ2-1; 8 positions agree with TRBD1. Sequencing input: PBMCs. This clonotype was obtained from a woman between 35 and 50 years old in good health and CMV-seropositive. The CDR3 loop is CASSPRQGANNEQFF. DNA for the CDR3: TGTGCCAGCTCACCACGGCAGGGGGCCAACAATGAGCAGTTCTTC.